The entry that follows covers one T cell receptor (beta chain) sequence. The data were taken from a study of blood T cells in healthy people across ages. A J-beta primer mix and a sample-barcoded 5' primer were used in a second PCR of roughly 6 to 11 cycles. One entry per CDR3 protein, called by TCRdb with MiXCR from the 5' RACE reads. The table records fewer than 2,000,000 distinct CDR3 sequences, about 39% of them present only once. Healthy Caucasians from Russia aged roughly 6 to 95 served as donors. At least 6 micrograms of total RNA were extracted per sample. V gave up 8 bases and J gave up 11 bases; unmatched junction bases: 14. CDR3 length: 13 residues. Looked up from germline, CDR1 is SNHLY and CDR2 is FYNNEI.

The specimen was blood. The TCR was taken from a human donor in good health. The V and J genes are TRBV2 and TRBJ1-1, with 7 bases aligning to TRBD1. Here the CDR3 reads CASRLRDSGAAFF. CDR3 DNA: TGTGCCAGCCGACTTAGGGACAGCGGCGCTGCTTTCTTT.